One sample yielded the 22 T cell receptor beta chains listed below, sequenced in a study of cytomegalovirus exposure and HLA in healthy donors. Produced via immunoSEQ multiplex PCR; TCRdb's table is partial and in-frame only. The data hold some 170,000 clones, with 84% observed a single time. Material for sequencing was PBMCs. The receptor source for this set is a man aged 25 to 40 in good health and CMV-seropositive.

The chain combines TRBV2 with TRBJ2-7, with a tentative D call TRBD1 (5 bases). Trimming shortened V by 6 bases and J by 3 bases, and 21 bases separated the two germline ends. The CDR3 is made up of 16 amino acids. Germline V gene sequence: CDR1 SNHLY, CDR2 FYNNEI. CDR3 amino acids: CASRFSRDRYFYEQYF. The CDR3 DNA reads TGTGCCAGCAGGTTCAGCAGGGATAGGTATTTCTACGAGCAGTACTTC.

This clone was picked up one time. The chain recombines TRBV6-6 with TRBJ2-5; 8 positions agree with TRBD2. This CDR3 has 16 residues. V lost 5 bases to trimming and J lost 2 bases; unmatched junction nucleotides: 10. Germline V gives CDR1 MNHNY, CDR2 SVGAGI (reference sequence). CDR3 in amino acids: CASSLGPAGVQETQYF. The CDR3 region has the DNA TGTGCCAGCAGTCTTGGACCAGCGGGGGTTCAAGAGACCCAGTACTTC.

The V and J genes are TRBV30 and TRBJ2-3; possible D gene TRBD2, 5 bases. Germline V CDR1 and CDR2: GTSNPN, SVGIG (reference sequence). This CDR3 is built from 11 residues. Trimming removed 1 base at V and 6 bases at J, with 5 bases between. CDR3 sequence (DNA): TGTGCCTGGAGTGGGAGGGATACGCAGTATTTT. It is translated as CAWSGRDTQYF.

The rearrangement links TRBV7-9 to TRBJ1-5; D is unresolved. The CDR3 is 14 residues long. The V and J ends lost 5 bases and 5 bases respectively, with 13 bases between them. CDR1 SEHNR and CDR2 FQNEAQ come from the germline V gene (reference sequence). The CDR3 DNA reads TGTGCCAGCAGCCCTGGTCGACTGGATCAGCCCCAGCATTTT. This encodes CASSPGRLDQPQHF.

This rearrangement joins TRBV4-3 to TRBJ1-2, with D hard to call. The CDR3 is 17 residues long. Germline assignment: CDR1 LGHNA and CDR2 YSLEER. V lost 1 base and J 0 bases, leaving 15 bases between the germline ends. CDR3 DNA sequence: TGCGCCAGCAGCCAAGTACAATCGGGAGCAACTAACTATGGCTACACCTTC. This translates into CASSQVQSGATNYGYTF.

The CDR3: CASSLTGGINEQFF. The CDR3 DNA follows: TGTGCCAGCAGCTTAACGGGAGGTATAAATGAGCAGTTCTTC. The chain employs TRBV13 and TRBJ2-1; 7 nucleotides agree with TRBD2. Germline values: CDR1 PRHDT, CDR2 FYEKMQ (reference sequence). This CDR3 has 14 amino acids. With 2 bases clipped from V and 7 bases from J, the junction kept 5 bases outside the gene matches.

The sample holds one count of this clone. V usage is TRBV9 and J usage is TRBJ2-1; TRBD1 might be the D (7 bases). V was trimmed by 3 bases and J by 4 bases, leaving 17 bases between them. The CDR3 is 16 amino acids. Germline V lookup: CDR1 SGDLS, CDR2 YYNGEE. The chain's CDR3 is CASSAPGGTDYNEQFF. The CDR3, as DNA: TGTGCCAGCAGCGCCCCAGGGGGGACAGATTACAATGAGCAGTTCTTC.

The chain recombines TRBV7-2 with TRBJ2-7; possibly TRBD1 for D (5 bases). Germline V gene data show CDR1 as SGHTA and CDR2 as FQGNSA. CDR3 length: 16 residues. Trimming removed 5 bases from V and 6 bases from J, with 23 bases in between. Here the CDR3 DNA reads TGTGCCAGCAGCCCCTCTTCACCAGGGAACGTCGCCGAGCAGTACTTC. It codes for CASSPSSPGNVAEQYF.

The chain has TRBV7-9 and TRBJ2-3; 7 bases are a match to TRBD2. From germline, CDR1 is SEHNR and CDR2 FQNEAQ (reference sequence). The CDR3 consists of 15 residues. V shed 3 bases and J 5 bases; nucleotides not matched to a gene: 8. CDR3 loop: CASSLEGGPIDTQYF. The CDR3 nucleotides read TGTGCCAGCAGCTTGGAGGGAGGGCCCATAGATACGCAGTATTTT.

This rearrangement joins TRBV30 to TRBJ2-3; the match to TRBD1 covers 7 bases. V gave up 4 bases and J gave up 4 bases; unmatched junction bases: 14. This CDR3 comprises 16 residues. Germline values: CDR1 GTSNPN, CDR2 SVGIG (reference sequence). CDR3 nucleotides: TGTGCCTGGACTCCGGGACAGACATTCTGGGCAGATACGCAGTATTTT. Protein sequence: CAWTPGQTFWADTQYF.

The chain uses TRBV9 and TRBJ2-6; D is unresolved. The CDR3 extends over 14 amino acids. Looked up from germline, CDR1 is SGDLS and CDR2 is YYNGEE. The germline V and J ends were trimmed by 1 base and 1 base, with 3 bases remaining between them. CDR3: CASSVLSGANVLTF. CDR3 nucleotides: TGTGCCAGCAGCGTATTATCTGGGGCCAACGTCCTGACTTTC.

The chain has TRBV19 and TRBJ2-7, with TRBD1 as a possible D gene (6 bases). The CDR3 contains 11 residues. V was shortened by 9 bases and J by 3 bases, with 9 bases between the two germline ends. Germline V gives CDR1 LNHDA, CDR2 SQIVND (reference sequence). The CDR3 DNA reads TGTGCCAGCCAGGGGAGCTACGAGCAGTACTTC. Translation gives CASQGSYEQYF.

This chain connects TRBV6-6 to TRBJ1-3; 10 bases fit TRBD1. CDR3 size: 16 residues. The junction had 4 bases not matched to a gene; V was cut back by 4 bases and J by 1 base. Germline V gene lookup returns CDR1 MNHNY and CDR2 SVGAGI (reference sequence). The CDR3 here is CASSWGQGFSGNTIYF. Here the CDR3 DNA reads TGTGCCAGCAGTTGGGGACAGGGGTTTTCTGGAAACACCATATATTTT.

As DNA, the CDR3 is TGTGCCAGCTCACCCTCCTCAGACAGCAACAATCAGCCCCAGCATTTT. This codes for CASSPSSDSNNQPQHF. This sequence joins TRBV18 and TRBJ1-5; TRBD1 is a possible D gene (5 bases). Trimming left V 3 bases short and J 3 bases short, with 15 bases between. Per the germline V gene, CDR1 is KGHSH and CDR2 is LQKENI. The CDR3 loop spans 16 amino acids.

This clone was recorded a few times. This chain uses TRBV6-4 with TRBJ2-7, with TRBD1 matching 10 bases. Losses at the gene ends were 2 bases for V and 0 bases for J; bases not matched to a gene: 13. In germline, CDR1 is MRHNA, CDR2 SNTAGT. The length of the CDR3 is 19 residues. The CDR3 region is CASSDPRDRGRPSSYEQYF. DNA for the CDR3: TGTGCCAGCAGTGACCCCCGGGACAGGGGCCGTCCAAGCTCCTACGAGCAGTACTTC.

A single count supports this clone. The chain is built from TRBV4-1 and TRBJ1-4; the D gene is possibly TRBD1 (5 bases). Germline V lookup: CDR1 MGHRA, CDR2 YSYEKL. Trimming took off 4 bases at V and 0 bases at J, with 18 bases between the two ends. The CDR3 loop spans 18 amino acids. CDR3 in DNA: TGCGCCAGCAGCCCGTCCCGGGGACTGAGAACAACTAATGAAAAACTGTTTTTT. The encoded protein is CASSPSRGLRTTNEKLFF.

This clone was counted a single time. The chain joins TRBV21-1 to TRBJ2-3; the tabulated D call, TRBD2, remains unverified against the DNA. TRBV21-1 is deemed a pseudogene. The CDR3 has 19 residues. CDR3 sequence: CASSRDGQREGPSTDTQYF. The DNA for the CDR3 is TGTGCCAGCAGCAGGGATGGTCAGCGGGAGGGCCCTAGCACAGATACGCAGTATTTT.

The V call is TRBV27, the J call TRBJ2-5, with 12 bases identical to TRBD2. The CDR3 runs to 15 residues. Trimming at V came to 6 bases and at J to 7 bases, leaving 9 bases not matched to a gene. Germline values: CDR1 MNHEY, CDR2 SMNVEV (reference sequence). CDR3 amino acids: CASSMTSGSVRTQYF. CDR3 bases: TGTGCCAGCAGCATGACTAGCGGGAGTGTGAGGACCCAGTACTTC.

V gene TRBV18 combines with J gene TRBJ2-7, with D possibly being TRBD1 (5 bases). V was trimmed by 0 bases and J by 2 bases, leaving 14 bases between them. This CDR3 has 16 amino acids. Germline V gene sequence: CDR1 KGHSH, CDR2 LQKENI. The chain's CDR3 is CASSPPQGWGTYEQYF. Here the CDR3 DNA reads TGTGCCAGCTCACCACCACAAGGGTGGGGCACCTACGAGCAGTACTTC. The full variable domain, its missing parts supplied by reference TRBV18 and TRBJ2-7, is NAGVMQNPRHLVRRRGQEARLRCSPMKGHSHVYWYRQLPEEGLKFMVYLQKENIIDESGMPKERFSAEFPKEGPSILRIQQVVRGDSAAYFCASSPPQGWGTYEQYFGPGTRLTVT.

The rearrangement joins TRBV7-8 to TRBJ2-7; 14 bases are a match to TRBD2. The CDR3 runs 17 residues. Per the germline V gene, CDR1 is SGHVS and CDR2 is FQNEAQ. V was clipped by 5 bases and J by 3 bases; unmatched bases: 9. The CDR3 sequence is CASSRRGTSGGLYEQYF. The CDR3 DNA reads as TGTGCCAGCAGCCGGCGGGGGACTAGCGGGGGCCTCTACGAGCAGTACTTC.

The chain links TRBV6-5 to TRBJ1-5; D is possibly TRBD1 (6 bases). Trimming removed 8 bases from V and 6 bases from J, with 14 bases in between. Per germline, CDR1 MNHEY and CDR2 SVGAGI. The CDR3 has 13 residues. CDR3 bases: TGTGCCAGCGGACGAAACAGGGTTCAGCCCCAGCATTTT. Encoded protein: CASGRNRVQPQHF.

The CDR3 sequence: CASRPWGQEDYGYTF. The CDR3 DNA reads as TGTGCCAGCAGACCCTGGGGACAGGAGGACTATGGCTACACCTTC. The chain is built from TRBV6-6 and TRBJ1-2; TRBD1 aligns across 8 bases. The trim removed 6 bases at V and 3 bases at J, leaving 9 bases unmatched. The V gene's germline CDR1 is MNHNY and CDR2 SVGAGI (reference sequence). The CDR3 runs to 15 residues.